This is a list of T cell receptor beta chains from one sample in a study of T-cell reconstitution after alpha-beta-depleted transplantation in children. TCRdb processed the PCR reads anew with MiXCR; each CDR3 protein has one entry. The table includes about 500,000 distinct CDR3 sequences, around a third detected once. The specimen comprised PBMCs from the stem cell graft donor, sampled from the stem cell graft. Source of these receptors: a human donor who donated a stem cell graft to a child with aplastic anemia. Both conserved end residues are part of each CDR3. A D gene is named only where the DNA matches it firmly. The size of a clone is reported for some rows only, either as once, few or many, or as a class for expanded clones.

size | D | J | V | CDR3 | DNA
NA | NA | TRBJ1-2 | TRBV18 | CASSAGTPNGYTF | TGTGCCAGCTCAGCCGGGACACCGAATGGCTACACCTTC
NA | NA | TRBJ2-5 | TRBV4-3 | CASSQVGGTPYQETQYF | TGCGCCAGCAGCCAAGTAGGGGGAACACCGTACCAAGAGACCCAGTACTTC
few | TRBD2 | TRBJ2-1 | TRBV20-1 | CSARDGTSGSRGEQFF | TGCAGTGCTAGAGACGGGACTAGCGGGAGTAGGGGTGAGCAGTTCTTC
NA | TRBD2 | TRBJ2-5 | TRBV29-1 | CSVDGVSGRAHQETQYF | TGCAGCGTTGATGGTGTTAGCGGGAGGGCCCACCAAGAGACCCAGTACTTC
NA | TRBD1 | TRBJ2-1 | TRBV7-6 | CASSPTTGGEQFF | TGTGCCAGCAGCCCTACGACAGGGGGAGAGCAGTTCTTC
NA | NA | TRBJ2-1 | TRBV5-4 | CASTQGTGHNEQFF | TGTGCCAGCACCCAAGGAACCGGGCACAATGAGCAGTTCTTC
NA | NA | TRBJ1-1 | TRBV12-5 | CASGFSTEAFF | TGTGCTAGTGGTTTTAGCACTGAAGCTTTCTTT
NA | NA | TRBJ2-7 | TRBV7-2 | CASSFGVYEQYF | TGTGCCAGCAGCTTTGGGGTCTACGAGCAGTACTTC
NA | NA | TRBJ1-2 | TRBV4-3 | CASSQRDYGYTF | TGCGCCAGCAGCCAGCGGGACTATGGCTACACCTTC
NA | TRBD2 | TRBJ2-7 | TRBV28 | CASSLPRELYEQYF | TGTGCCAGCAGTTTGCCGCGGGAGCTCTACGAGCAGTACTTC
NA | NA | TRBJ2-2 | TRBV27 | CASSFEGLTAGELFF | TGTGCCAGCAGTTTCGAGGGGTTGACGGCCGGGGAGCTGTTTTTT
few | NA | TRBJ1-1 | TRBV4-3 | CASSQSPGTPVTAEAFF | TGCGCCAGCAGCCAATCCCCCGGGACCCCGGTTACGGCTGAAGCTTTCTTT
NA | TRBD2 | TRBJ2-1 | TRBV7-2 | CASSLYSGKTYNEQFF | TGTGCCAGCAGCTTATACAGCGGGAAAACTTACAATGAGCAGTTCTTC
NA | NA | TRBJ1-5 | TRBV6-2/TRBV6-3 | CASTNGFNQPQHF | TGTGCCAGCACTAACGGATTCAATCAGCCCCAGCATTTT
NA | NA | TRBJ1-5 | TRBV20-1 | CSARVGEGGNQPQHF | TGCAGTGCTAGAGTTGGGGAAGGGGGCAATCAGCCCCAGCATTTT
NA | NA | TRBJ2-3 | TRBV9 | CASTSPYTDTQYF | TGTGCCAGCACCTCACCCTACACAGATACGCAGTATTTT
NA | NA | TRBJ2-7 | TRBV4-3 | CASSQVTGNEQYF | TGCGCCAGCAGCCAAGTAACAGGGAATGAGCAGTACTTC
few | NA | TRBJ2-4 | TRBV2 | CASSRSSPWDIQYF | TGTGCCAGCAGTAGGTCCTCCCCTTGGGACATTCAGTACTTC
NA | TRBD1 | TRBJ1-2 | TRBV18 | CASSPTGQGLDGYTF | TGTGCCAGCTCACCGACGGGACAGGGTTTGGATGGCTACACCTTC
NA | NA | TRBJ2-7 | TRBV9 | CASSVVGGGDEQYF | TGTGCCAGCAGCGTAGTAGGGGGGGGGGACGAGCAGTACTTC
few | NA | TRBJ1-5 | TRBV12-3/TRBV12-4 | CASSTQGVGQPQHF | TGTGCCAGCAGTACACAGGGTGTCGGGCAGCCCCAGCATTTT
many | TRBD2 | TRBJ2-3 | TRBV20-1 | CSAPLDPHTSGRATDTQYF | TGCAGTGCCCCCCTAGACCCCCATACTAGCGGGAGGGCCACAGATACGCAGTATTTT
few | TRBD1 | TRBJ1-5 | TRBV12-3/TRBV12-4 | CASSPGDRPNQPQHF | TGTGCCAGCAGTCCTGGGGACAGACCAAATCAGCCCCAGCATTTT
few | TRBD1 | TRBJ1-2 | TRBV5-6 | CASSAKLQGSGYTF | TGTGCCAGCAGCGCAAAACTACAGGGGTCTGGCTACACCTTC
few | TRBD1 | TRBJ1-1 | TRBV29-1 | CSVQASGGTEAFF | TGCAGCGTTCAAGCATCAGGGGGTACTGAAGCTTTCTTT
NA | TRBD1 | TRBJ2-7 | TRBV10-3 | CAISKTRDRAVYEQYF | TGTGCCATCAGCAAAACCCGGGACAGGGCTGTTTACGAGCAGTACTTC
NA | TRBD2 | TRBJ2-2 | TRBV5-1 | CASGGEGPFANTGELFF | TGCGCCAGCGGTGGGGAGGGCCCGTTCGCGAACACCGGGGAGCTGTTTTTT
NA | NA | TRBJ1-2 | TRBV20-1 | CSALLTANYGYTF | TGCAGTGCCCTTCTGACAGCTAACTATGGCTACACCTTC
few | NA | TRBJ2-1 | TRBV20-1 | CSAPRDDWESSYNEQFF | TGCAGTGCTCCAAGGGACGACTGGGAGAGCTCCTACAATGAGCAGTTCTTC
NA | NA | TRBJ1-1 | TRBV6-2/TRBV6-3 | CASRTRGGNTEAFF | TGTGCCAGCAGGACCCGAGGGGGGAACACTGAAGCTTTCTTT
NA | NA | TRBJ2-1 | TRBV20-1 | CSARDLTGTRYNEQFF | TGCAGTGCTAGAGACCTCACCGGGACTCGCTACAATGAGCAGTTCTTC
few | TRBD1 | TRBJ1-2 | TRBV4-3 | CASSRRQGMVGYTF | TGCGCCAGCAGCCGGCGACAGGGGATGGTCGGCTACACCTTC
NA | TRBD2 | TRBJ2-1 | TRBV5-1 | CASSLVVAGGEEQFF | TGCGCCAGCAGCTTGGTGGTAGCGGGAGGGGAGGAGCAGTTCTTC
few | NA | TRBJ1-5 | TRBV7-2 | CAAAVGSNQPQHF | TGTGCCGCGGCGGTGGGCAGCAATCAGCCCCAGCATTTT
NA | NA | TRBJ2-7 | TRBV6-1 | CASSEFGGSYEQYF | TGTGCCAGCAGTGAATTCGGGGGCTCCTACGAGCAGTACTTC
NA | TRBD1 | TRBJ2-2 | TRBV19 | CASSTTTGVAGELFF | TGTGCCAGTAGTACCACCACAGGGGTCGCCGGGGAGCTGTTTTTT